One and the same sample provided the 32 T cell receptor beta chains below, sequenced in a study of Graves' ophthalmopathy and Graves' hyperthyroidism. Researchers took RNA transcripts and amplified TCR beta CDR3 regions from them. HTBI primers primed a first-round RT-PCR, and a second-round multiplex PCR followed. TCRdb used MiXCR to reprocess the multiplex PCR reads, holding one entry per CDR3 protein. In the table there are about 400,000 distinct CDR3 sequences, about 18% of which are singletons. The sequenced sample consisted of peripheral blood. The receptors stem from a young woman with Graves' ophthalmopathy.

This clonotype came up many times. The rearrangement uses TRBV6-1 and TRBJ1-5, with no clear D. The germline gives CDR1 MNHNS, CDR2 SASEGT. Deletions cut 3 bases from V and 2 bases from J, with 11 bases between. CDR3 length equals 15 residues. CDR3 protein: CASSERGRRNQPQHF. The DNA of the CDR3 is TGTGCCAGCAGTGAGCGGGGTCGACGCAATCAGCCCCAGCATTTT.

At least ten counts were recorded for this clonotype. The J gene is TRBJ1-3, the V gene TRBV27; a weak D match, TRBD1 (6 bases). This CDR3 region has 15 residues. V was pared by 5 bases and J by 8 bases, with 19 bases between. The germline V gene has CDR1 MNHEY and CDR2 SMNVEV (reference sequence). As DNA, the CDR3 is TGTGCCAGCAGTCAACGAGGGGGGGCCTGGCACACCATATATTTT. Amino acid sequence: CASSQRGGAWHTIYF.

This clonotype was seen many times. V gene TRBV24-1 combines with J gene TRBJ2-7, with 7 bases fitting TRBD2. CDR1 and CDR2 from the germline V gene are KGHDR and SFDVKD. V lost 6 bases and J lost 2; bases outside the gene matches: 6. This CDR3 contains 14 residues. The CDR3 DNA reads as TGTGCCACCAGTCGGAGCGGGACCCCCTACGAGCAGTACTTC. It translates to CATSRSGTPYEQYF.

This clonotype was detected many times. CDR3 loop: CASRPSRTGNTIYF. CDR3 sequence (DNA): TGTGCCAGCAGGCCCAGTCGGACCGGAAACACCATATATTTT. V is TRBV6-5 and J is TRBJ1-3; no clear D gene. Trimming removed 6 bases at V and 4 bases at J, with 13 bases between. The germline CDR1 and CDR2 sequences are MNHEY and SVGAGI. The CDR3 is 14 amino acids.

This clonotype appeared many times. The V and J genes are TRBV11-2 and TRBJ1-2, with D possibly TRBD1 on 6 matching bases. The germline V and J ends were trimmed by 5 bases and 7 bases, with 20 bases remaining between them. The CDR3 consists of 15 residues. Germline V gene sequence: CDR1 SGHAT, CDR2 FQNNGV. The CDR3 loop reads CASSLRNQGPAGYTF. In nucleotides, the CDR3 is TGTGCCAGCAGCCTTAGAAATCAGGGGCCAGCTGGCTACACCTTC.

This chain links TRBV11-2 with TRBJ1-1, with D possibly matching TRBD1 (6 bases). The CDR3 is made up of 16 amino acids. V lost 4 bases to trimming and J lost 7 bases, with 22 bases between them. CDR1 is SGHAT and CDR2 is FQNNGV in the germline V gene. The DNA of the CDR3 is TGTGCCAGCAGCTCACATGGAAGACAGGCCAAATTTGAAGCTTTCTTT. This sequence encodes CASSSHGRQAKFEAFF.

This clonotype was recorded many times. The genes are TRBV6-1 and TRBJ1-1, with TRBD1 as a possible D gene (6 bases). V was shortened by 8 bases and J by 10 bases, with 26 bases between the two germline ends. Germline V gene sequence: CDR1 MNHNS, CDR2 SASEGT. The CDR3 consists of 15 residues. CDR3 sequence reads: CASFETGGRGVRAFF. The CDR3 nucleotides read TGTGCCAGCTTCGAAACGGGGGGGCGCGGAGTTCGAGCTTTCTTT.

This clonotype was counted between two and nine times. The chain links TRBV4-3 to TRBJ1-2; 9 bases fit TRBD1. Trimming took 4 bases from V and 8 from J; bases not matched to a gene: 5. CDR1 and CDR2 (germline): LGHNA, YSLEER. This CDR3 has 13 amino acids. The DNA for the CDR3 is TGCGCCAGCAGCCTCGCGGGACAGGGCGGCTACACCTTC. This gives the protein CASSLAGQGGYTF.

This clonotype was recorded many times. The chain has TRBV28 and TRBJ1-6, with no clear D. V shed 7 bases and J shed 4 bases, with 11 bases lying between them. Looked up from germline, CDR1 is MDHEN and CDR2 is SYDVKM. CDR3 length equals 14 residues. For the CDR3, the DNA is TGTGCCAGCACCTTCGGAGCGTATAATTCACCCCTCCACTTT. Translation gives CASTFGAYNSPLHF. Looking up the rest from reference TRBV28 and TRBJ1-6 gives the full variable domain: DVKVTQSSRYLVKRTGEKVFLECVQDMDHENMFWYRQDPGLGLRLIYFSYDVKMKEKGDIPEGYSVSREKKERFSLILESASTNQTSMYLCASTFGAYNSPLHFGNGTRLTVT.

In the case of this clonotype: A much larger clone lies one base from this, so it may be a read error. This chain joins TRBV13 and TRBJ1-2; no clear D. Germline V gene lookup returns CDR1 PRHDT and CDR2 FYEKMQ (reference sequence). The CDR3 runs to 13 residues. Trimming left V 3 bases short and J 7 bases short, with 12 bases between. The CDR3 DNA reads TGTGCCAGCAGCTTGGTGGCAATGGGTGGCTACACCTTC. This encodes CASSLVAMGGYTF.

In its sample, this clonotype was seen many times. This sequence joins TRBV6-2 or TRBV6-3 and TRBJ1-5; weak D call: TRBD1 (6 bases). The CDR3 covers 13 residues. Germline assignment: CDR1 MNHEY and CDR2 SVGEGT. Trimming removed 5 bases from V and 6 bases from J, with 11 bases in between. CDR3 nucleotides: TGTGCCAGCAGTAACCAGGGGCCTCAGCCCCAGCATTTT. It is translated as CASSNQGPQPQHF.

This clonotype was detected a few times. The chain carries TRBV6-2 or TRBV6-3 and TRBJ1-1; D is uncertain. The V end was cut by 4 bases, the J end by 9 bases, with 15 bases between. Germline CDR1 is MNHEY and CDR2 is SVGEGT. The CDR3 has 13 residues. The CDR3: CASSSLQESQAFF. The CDR3 nucleotides are TGTGCCAGCAGTTCCCTCCAGGAGTCGCAAGCTTTCTTT.

This clonotype was detected many times. The chain links TRBV15 to TRBJ2-7; D possibly uses TRBD1 or TRBD2 (5 bases each). CDR3 length equals 15 residues. From germline, CDR1 is LNHNV and CDR2 YYDKDF (reference sequence). V was shortened by 0 bases and J by 1 base, with 10 bases between the two germline ends. The CDR3 reads CATSRDQGASYEQYF. In DNA form, the CDR3 reads TGTGCCACCAGCAGAGATCAGGGAGCATCCTACGAGCAGTACTTC.

This clonotype was counted many times. This CDR3 reads CSVGMGADTIYF. For the CDR3, the DNA is TGCAGCGTTGGTATGGGGGCTGACACCATATATTTT. V gene TRBV29-1 combines with J gene TRBJ1-3, with a tentative D call TRBD1 (6 bases). CDR3 length equals 12 residues. In germline, CDR1 is SQVTM, CDR2 ANQGSEA. Trimming removed 4 bases at V and 8 bases at J, with 12 bases between.

This clonotype was observed many times. This chain links TRBV28 with TRBJ2-5, with 8 positions matching TRBD1. Germline V gives CDR1 MDHEN, CDR2 SYDVKM. This CDR3 has 17 residues. V dropped 2 bases and J dropped 5; count of bases not matched to a gene: 13. In DNA, the CDR3 is TGTGCCAGCAGTTTACTGACCCAGGGGGCCAGAAGCGAGACCCAGTACTTC. Its translation is CASSLLTQGARSETQYF.

The table lists this clonotype with many counts. The J gene is TRBJ1-5, the V gene TRBV7-2; possible D gene TRBD1, 6 bases. Trimming shortened V by 2 bases and J by 1 base, and 9 bases separated the two germline ends. There are 15 residues in the CDR3. CDR1 is SGHTA, CDR2 FQGNSA, per germline. The CDR3 DNA reads as TGTGCCAGCAGCTTACCAGGGGCGAGCAATCAGCCCCAGCATTTT. Its protein product is CASSLPGASNQPQHF.

This chain uses TRBV20-1 with TRBJ2-2, with 9 bases lining up with TRBD2. Germline V gene sequence: CDR1 DFQATT, CDR2 SNEGSKA (reference sequence). The CDR3 loop spans 16 amino acids. Trimming took 0 bases from V and 5 from J; bases not matched to a gene: 7. This CDR3 is CSARDRQAGGTGELFF. In nucleotides, the CDR3 is TGCAGTGCTAGAGATCGACAAGCGGGAGGAACCGGGGAGCTGTTTTTT.

The chain employs TRBV5-1 and TRBJ2-5, with 8 positions matching TRBD1. Germline V CDR1 and CDR2: SGHRS, YFSETQ. The CDR3 runs to 14 residues. Losses at the gene ends were 4 bases for V and 2 bases for J; bases not matched to a gene: 4. This CDR3 is CASSDDRGQETQYF. Here the CDR3 DNA reads TGCGCCAGCAGCGACGACAGGGGACAAGAGACCCAGTACTTC.

This clonotype occurred many times. A clone one base away is much larger, so this may be a read error. V usage is TRBV27 and J usage is TRBJ1-1; no definite D call. This CDR3 comprises 16 residues. Germline V gives CDR1 MNHEY, CDR2 SMNVEV (reference sequence). This chain's CDR3 is CASSLSVGHMNTEALF. CDR3 nucleotides: TGTGCCAGCAGTTTGAGTGTAGGGCACATGAACACTGAAGCTCTCTTT.

This clonotype was counted ten times or more. The gene calls are TRBV7-2 and TRBJ2-5, with D possibly being TRBD1 or TRBD2 (6 bases each). The V and J ends lost 5 bases and 4 bases respectively, with 17 bases between them. CDR1 SGHTA and CDR2 FQGNSA come from the germline V gene. The CDR3 covers 15 residues. CDR3 sequence: CASSAPSGARETQYF. CDR3 in DNA: TGTGCCAGCAGCGCCCCATCGGGGGCAAGAGAGACCCAGTACTTC. Full variable domain (missing parts from reference TRBV7-2 and TRBJ2-5): GAGVSQSPSNKVTEKGKDVELRCDPISGHTALYWYRQSLGQGLEFLIYFQGNSAPDKSGLPSDRFSAERTGGSVSTLTIQRTQQEDSAVYLCASSAPSGARETQYFGPGTRLLVL.

The chain joins TRBV29-1 to TRBJ1-1, with unresolved D. The CDR3 is 12 amino acids. Germline values: CDR1 SQVTM, CDR2 ANQGSEA. With 4 bases removed from V and 4 bases from J, the gap between germline ends came to 10 bases. CDR3 region: CSVGRQGTEAFF. The CDR3 nucleotides are TGCAGCGTTGGTAGACAAGGCACTGAAGCTTTCTTT.

This clonotype was recorded at least ten times. This chain uses TRBV28 with TRBJ1-6, with TRBD1 matching 7 bases. J was trimmed by 9 bases and V by 5 bases; bases with no gene match: 13. The length of the CDR3 is 16 residues. Germline V gene sequence: CDR1 MDHEN, CDR2 SYDVKM. CDR3 sequence: CASSPRDSPGPSPLHF. CDR3 bases: TGTGCCAGCAGTCCCCGGGACAGCCCGGGTCCTTCACCCCTCCACTTT.

In its sample, this clonotype was seen many times. The V call is TRBV2, the J call TRBJ2-7, with TRBD2 matching 8 bases. Trimming took 8 bases from V and 2 from J; bases not matched to a gene: 8. Per the germline V gene, CDR1 is SNHLY and CDR2 is FYNNEI. The CDR3 covers 14 residues. In DNA, the CDR3 is TGTGCCAGCGGCTCCGGGAGGGAGACCTACGAGCAGTACTTC. This codes for CASGSGRETYEQYF.

For this clonotype: A single base separates this from a much larger clone, so it may be a read error. This chain joins TRBV4-1 and TRBJ1-1, with a possible D match to TRBD1 (6 bases). The V and J ends lost 2 bases and 4 bases respectively, with 14 bases between them. Germline CDR1 and CDR2: MGHRA and YSYEKL. The CDR3 loop spans 15 amino acids. The CDR3 DNA sequence: TGCGCCAGCAGCCAATTGGGGGCCATGAGCACTGAAGCTTTCTTT. Translating it yields CASSQLGAMSTEAFF.

There are many counts of this clonotype. V and J are TRBV19 and TRBJ2-7; 8 positions match TRBD2. V dropped 5 bases and J dropped 7; count of bases not matched to a gene: 10. This CDR3 contains 14 residues. From germline, CDR1 is LNHDA and CDR2 SQIVND (reference sequence). The CDR3 sequence: CASSPGLEPEEQYF. DNA for the CDR3: TGTGCCAGTAGTCCGGGACTAGAGCCTGAAGAGCAGTACTTC.

The chain has TRBV11-2 and TRBJ2-7; D might be TRBD2 (5 bases). The V gene lost 8 bases and the J gene lost 4 bases, with 15 bases spanning the gap. The CDR3 extends over 13 amino acids. Per the germline V gene, CDR1 is SGHAT and CDR2 is FQNNGV. This CDR3 reads CASLAAGGYEQYF. DNA of the CDR3: TGTGCCAGCCTAGCAGCTGGCGGTTACGAGCAGTACTTC.

Many counts were recorded for this clonotype. This chain joins TRBV6-5 and TRBJ1-1; perhaps TRBD1 as D (5 bases). Trimming left V 0 bases short and J 5 bases short, with 10 bases between. CDR3 length: 14 residues. Germline CDR1 and CDR2: MNHEY and SVGAGI. The CDR3 sequence: CASSYSPGWTEAFF. The CDR3 DNA reads TGTGCCAGCAGTTACTCGCCAGGGTGGACTGAAGCTTTCTTT.

This clonotype was found many times. Its ends do not fully match the called genes, so a read error is possible. The CDR3 DNA reads TGCGCCAACGTGCGTGGAGATGGCTACACCTTC. This codes for CANVRGDGYTF. V gene TRBV2 combines with J gene TRBJ1-2; D remains unclear. The length of the CDR3 is 11 residues. Germline lookup yields CDR1 SNHLY and CDR2 FYNNEI.

V and J are TRBV6-2 or TRBV6-3 and TRBJ2-5; 8 nucleotides agree with TRBD1. The CDR3 extends over 15 amino acids. Germline-derived CDR1 and CDR2 are MNHEY and SVGEGT. Losses at the gene ends were 7 bases for V and 4 bases for J; bases not matched to a gene: 11. As DNA, the CDR3 is TGTGCCAGCACCAGGACAGGGATAGAAGGAGAGACCCAGTACTTC. This translates into CASTRTGIEGETQYF.

The chain couples TRBV28 to TRBJ1-1; D is unresolved. CDR1 is MDHEN, CDR2 SYDVKM, per germline. The length of the CDR3 is 14 residues. V was cut by 3 bases and J by 4 bases, with 12 bases left in between. Here the CDR3 reads CASSFTQVSTEAFF. The CDR3 DNA sequence: TGTGCCAGCAGTTTTACGCAGGTATCCACTGAAGCTTTCTTT.

This clonotype was detected many times. V and J are TRBV19 and TRBJ2-7, with D hard to call. V was clipped by 1 base and J by 2 bases, with 9 bases between them. Germline V gene lookup returns CDR1 LNHDA and CDR2 SQIVND (reference sequence). The CDR3 has 14 residues. For the CDR3, the DNA is TGTGCCAGTAGTATAGGTGACGGCACCTACGAGCAGTACTTC. Translating it yields CASSIGDGTYEQYF.

This clonotype was seen many times. V usage is TRBV24-1 and J usage is TRBJ2-7; D may be TRBD2 (5 bases). Trimming removed 5 bases from V and 7 bases from J, with 14 bases in between. This CDR3 comprises 13 residues. The germline CDR1 and CDR2 sequences are KGHDR and SFDVKD. The CDR3 DNA is TGTGCCACCAGTGGAGCGGTCGCCGGGGAGCAGTACTTC. Its protein product is CATSGAVAGEQYF.